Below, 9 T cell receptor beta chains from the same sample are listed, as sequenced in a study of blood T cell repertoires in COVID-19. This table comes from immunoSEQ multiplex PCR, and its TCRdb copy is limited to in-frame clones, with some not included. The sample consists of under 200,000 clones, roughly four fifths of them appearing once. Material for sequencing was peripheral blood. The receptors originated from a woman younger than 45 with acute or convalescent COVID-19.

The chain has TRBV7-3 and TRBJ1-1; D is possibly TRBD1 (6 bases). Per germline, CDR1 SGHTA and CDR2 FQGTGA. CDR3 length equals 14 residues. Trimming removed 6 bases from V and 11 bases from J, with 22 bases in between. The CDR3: CASSHHQPGVTAFF. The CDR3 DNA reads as TGTGCCAGCAGTCATCATCAACCAGGGGTTACGGCTTTCTTT.

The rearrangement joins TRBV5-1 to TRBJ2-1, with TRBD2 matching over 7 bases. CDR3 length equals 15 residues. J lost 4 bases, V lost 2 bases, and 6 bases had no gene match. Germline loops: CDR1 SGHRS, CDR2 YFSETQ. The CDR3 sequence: CASSFAGDRYNEQFF. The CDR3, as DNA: TGCGCCAGCAGCTTTGCGGGGGATCGGTACAATGAGCAGTTCTTC.

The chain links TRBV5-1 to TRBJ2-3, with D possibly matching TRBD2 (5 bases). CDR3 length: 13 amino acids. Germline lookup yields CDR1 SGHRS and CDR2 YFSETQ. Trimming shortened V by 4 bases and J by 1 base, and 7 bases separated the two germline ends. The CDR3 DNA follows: TGCGCCAGCAGCCGGGGAGGCACAGATACGCAGTATTTT. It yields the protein CASSRGGTDTQYF.

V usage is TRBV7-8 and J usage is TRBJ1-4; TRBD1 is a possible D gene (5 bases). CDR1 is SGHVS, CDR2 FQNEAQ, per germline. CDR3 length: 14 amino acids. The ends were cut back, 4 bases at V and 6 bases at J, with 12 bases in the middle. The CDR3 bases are TGTGCCAGCAGCTATCGTCGGGGGGATGAAAAACTGTTTTTT. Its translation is CASSYRRGDEKLFF.

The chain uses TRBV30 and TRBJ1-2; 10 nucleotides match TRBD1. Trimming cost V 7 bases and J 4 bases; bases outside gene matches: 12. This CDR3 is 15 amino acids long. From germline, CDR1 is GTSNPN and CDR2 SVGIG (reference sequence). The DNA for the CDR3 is TGTGCCTCAACCGGAGACAGGGGGCGCACCTATGGCTACACCTTC. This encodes CASTGDRGRTYGYTF. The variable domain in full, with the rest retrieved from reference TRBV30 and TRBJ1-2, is SQTIHQWPATLVQPVGSPLSLECTVEGTSNPNLYWYRQAAGRGLQLLFYSVGIGQISSEVPQNLSASRPQDRQFILSSKKLLLSDSGFYLCASTGDRGRTYGYTFGSGTRLTVV.

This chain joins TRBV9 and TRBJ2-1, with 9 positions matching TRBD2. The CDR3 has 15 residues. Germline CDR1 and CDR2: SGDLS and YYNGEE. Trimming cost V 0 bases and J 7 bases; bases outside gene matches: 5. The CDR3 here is CASSVVAGGPNEQFF. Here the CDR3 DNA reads TGTGCCAGCAGCGTAGTGGCGGGGGGGCCAAATGAGCAGTTCTTC.

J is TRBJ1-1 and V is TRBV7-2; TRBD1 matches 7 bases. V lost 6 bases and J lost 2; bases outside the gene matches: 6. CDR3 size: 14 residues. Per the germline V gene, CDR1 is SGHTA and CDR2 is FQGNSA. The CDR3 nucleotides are TGTGCCAGCAGATTACGACAGGGTAACACTGAAGCTTTCTTT. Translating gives CASRLRQGNTEAFF.

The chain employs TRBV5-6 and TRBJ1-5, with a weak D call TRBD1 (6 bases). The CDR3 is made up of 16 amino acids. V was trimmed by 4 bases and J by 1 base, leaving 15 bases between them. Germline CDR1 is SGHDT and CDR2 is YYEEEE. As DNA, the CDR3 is TGTGCCAGCAGCACAGGGATCCCGGGGAGCAATCAGCCCCAGCATTTT. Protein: CASSTGIPGSNQPQHF. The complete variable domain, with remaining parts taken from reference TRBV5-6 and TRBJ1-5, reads DAGVTQSPTHLIKTRGQQVTLRCSPKSGHDTVSWYQQALGQGPQFIFQYYEEEERQRGNFPDRFSGHQFPNYSSELNVNALLLGDSALYLCASSTGIPGSNQPQHFGDGTRLSIL.

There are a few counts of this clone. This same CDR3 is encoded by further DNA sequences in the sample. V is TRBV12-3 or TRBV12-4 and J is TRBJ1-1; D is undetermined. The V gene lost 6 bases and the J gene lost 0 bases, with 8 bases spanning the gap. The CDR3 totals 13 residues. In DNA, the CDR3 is TGTGCCAGCAGACGGGGATTGAACACTGAAGCTTTCTTT. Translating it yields CASRRGLNTEAFF.